This TCR beta chain was observed in a study of response to subunit inactivated influenza vaccine. Study outcomes and limitations: The authors suggested that few new T cells are recruited per seasonal influenza vaccination.

TCRdb recomputed calls from the RT-PCR reads with MiXCR, one row per CDR3 protein. The repertoire holds about 190,000 distinct CDR3 sequences, around 15% seen once, with about 26% in the top ten. This clonotype was seen a handful of times. As yet, its antigen is unknown. Germline V gene sequence: CDR1 SGHRS, CDR2 YFSETQ. The CDR3 extends over 14 amino acids. The V end was cut by 0 bases, the J end by 10 bases, with 14 bases between. The starting material was CD8+ T cells sorted from PBMCs, obtained approximately 5 days after vaccination. This chain joins TRBV5-1 and TRBJ2-1; possibly TRBD2 for D (6 bases). This TCR was sampled from a man in his fifties or sixties who received an inactivated influenza vaccine. CDR3 in amino acids: CASSLGDSRIEQFF. CDR3 coding DNA: TGCGCCAGCAGCTTGGGGGACTCCCGGATAGAGCAGTTCTTC.